This T cell receptor beta chain was sequenced during a study of blood T cell repertoires in COVID-19. The overall study: Sites across the United States, Italy and Spain contributed samples from acute and convalescent COVID-19. From T cells, B-cell-depleted T cells, or PBMCs came the material, which was cDNA or gDNA.

Original data processing: Counts of nucleated cells, estimated from reference gene primer amplification, were obtained. Clones were sequenced by immunoSEQ multiplex PCR, and TCRdb holds only the in-frame ones, with some missing. D and trimming were read from the DNA, whereas the V and J calls and clone size are those reported in that table. The sample lists under 150,000 clones; less than 85% were seen once. The germline V gene encodes CDR1 SGHAT and CDR2 FQNNGV. This CDR3 contains 13 residues. For this clone: At one end the junction does not follow the germline gene, possibly because of a read error.

The genes are TRBV11-2 and TRBJ2-7; D gene ambiguous. Sequenced input: peripheral blood. The source of this sequence is a human donor in a cohort sampled during active COVID-19. CDR3 nucleotide sequence: TGTGCCAGCAGTCCAAGCCAGACCCATGGGCCCGAATTC. Its translation is CASSPSQTHGPEF.